This T cell receptor beta chain stems from a study of CD8 T cells in Susac syndrome. V lost 6 bases to trimming and J lost 5 bases, with 11 bases between them. The CDR3 covers 14 residues. Fulfillment of recently defined diagnostic criteria for definite or probable disease was shown by the patients with Susac syndrome. FACS was used to enrich TEMRA cells, whereas the CD8+ and CD4+ T cells were obtained by negative isolation. The RNA, about 0.5 to 1 ug, was put through reverse transcription using random hexamers. Across 54 Vbeta and 13 Jbeta, TCR beta CDR3 was amplified with immunoSEQ multiplex PCR. TCRdb re-called the immunoSEQ multiplex PCR reads with MiXCR, one entry per CDR3 protein. The table shows about 150,000 distinct CDR3 sequences, with about 95% occurring only once.

The chain couples TRBV12-3 or TRBV12-4 to TRBJ1-6; D gene ambiguous. What was sequenced was CD4+ T cells from PBMCs. The clonotype was recovered from a human donor with Susac syndrome. In nucleotides, the CDR3 is TGTGCCAGCAGCTTTGGCAGTAATAATTCACCCCTCCACTTT. Amino acid sequence: CASSFGSNNSPLHF.